A single sample is the source of the 30 T cell receptor beta chains below, sequenced in a study of blood T cell repertoires in COVID-19. The method was immunoSEQ multiplex PCR; TCRdb's version includes in-frame clones alone and lacks a portion of them. Here the sample spans approximately 280,000 clones, around nine tenths being singletons. Sequenced sample: PBMCs or T cells enriched from blood (not recorded which). The receptors here all came from a woman aged 55-69 years who had recovered from COVID-19.

The chain carries TRBV28 and TRBJ1-2, with D perhaps matching TRBD1 (5 bases). The ends were cut back, 6 bases at V and 3 bases at J, with 11 bases in the middle. The CDR3 loop spans 13 amino acids. Germline V CDR1 and CDR2: MDHEN, SYDVKM. The DNA of the CDR3 is TGTGCCAGCAGACAAGACAGACACTATGGCTACACCTTC. Translation: CASRQDRHYGYTF.

V usage is TRBV29-1 and J usage is TRBJ1-1; no definite D call. The germline gives CDR1 SQVTM, CDR2 ANQGSEA. CDR3 size: 11 residues. V gave up 1 base and J gave up 7 bases, with 7 bases separating them. The DNA of the CDR3 is TGCAGCGTTGAAGGATGGAGTGAAGCTTTCTTT. It is translated as CSVEGWSEAFF.

The V call is TRBV28, the J call TRBJ2-1; TRBD2 might be the D (6 bases). Germline V gene lookup returns CDR1 MDHEN and CDR2 SYDVKM. Trimming pared 7 bases from V and 1 base from J, leaving 11 bases between. The CDR3 contains 14 residues. The CDR3 region has the DNA TGTGCCAGCATCCAAGGAGGGTCCTACAATGAGCAGTTCTTC. Translating it yields CASIQGGSYNEQFF.

The CDR3 reads CASSSTRGLGEKLFF. In DNA form, the CDR3 reads TGCGCCAGCAGCTCGACCCGGGGACTAGGGGAAAAACTGTTTTTT. The chain couples TRBV5-1 to TRBJ1-4, with a possible D match to TRBD1 (5 bases). Trimming took 3 bases from V and 8 from J, leaving 17 bases between them. The CDR3 has 15 residues. Looked up from germline, CDR1 is SGHRS and CDR2 is YFSETQ. The complete variable domain, with remaining parts taken from reference TRBV5-1 and TRBJ1-4, reads KAGVTQTPRYLIKTRGQQVTLSCSPISGHRSVSWYQQTPGQGLQFLFEYFSETQRNKGNFPGRFSGRQFSNSRSEMNVSTLELGDSALYLCASSSTRGLGEKLFFGSGTQLSVL.

With regard to this clone: The sample carries other DNA sequences with the same CDR3. The chain links TRBV10-3 to TRBJ2-5; TRBD2 aligns across 12 bases. CDR1 ENHRY and CDR2 SYGVKD come from the germline V gene. Trimming took 4 bases from V and 0 from J; bases not matched to a gene: 0. The CDR3 is 15 residues long. This chain's CDR3 is CAISGTSGNQETQYF. The CDR3 nucleotides read TGTGCCATCAGTGGGACTAGCGGGAACCAAGAGACCCAGTACTTC.

The chain's CDR3 is CATSDTRQTAGETQYF. The CDR3 DNA follows: TGTGCCACCAGTGACACGCGGCAAACCGCAGGGGAGACCCAGTACTTC. The rearrangement uses TRBV24-1 and TRBJ2-5; possibly TRBD1 for D (5 bases). The germline V gene has CDR1 KGHDR and CDR2 SFDVKD. Trimming left V 4 bases short and J 5 bases short, with 19 bases between. The CDR3 has 16 residues.

The rearrangement links TRBV6-5 to TRBJ1-4; no clear D. Germline loops: CDR1 MNHEY, CDR2 SVGAGI. There are 16 residues in the CDR3. V was shortened by 0 bases and J by 0 bases, with 8 bases between the two germline ends. CDR3 sequence: CASSYSQAATNEKLFF. CDR3 nucleotide sequence: TGTGCCAGCAGTTACTCCCAGGCTGCAACTAATGAAAAACTGTTTTTT.

The chain has TRBV7-9 and TRBJ2-7; D may be TRBD1 (6 bases). The CDR3 consists of 13 residues. The germline V gene has CDR1 SEHNR and CDR2 FQNEAQ (reference sequence). Trimming pared 7 bases from V and 0 bases from J, leaving 10 bases between. The CDR3, as DNA: TGTGCCAGCAACGAGGACAGCTCCTACGAGCAGTACTTC. Protein product: CASNEDSSYEQYF.

This clone showed up just a few times. This chain uses TRBV4-2 with TRBJ2-2, with 14 bases identical to TRBD2. This CDR3 is 16 amino acids long. Germline lookup yields CDR1 LGHNA and CDR2 YNFKEQ. With 3 bases clipped from V and 8 bases from J, the junction kept 5 bases outside the gene matches. CDR3 residues: CASSHRLAGGLGELFF. DNA of the CDR3: TGTGCCAGCAGCCACAGACTAGCGGGGGGGCTGGGGGAGCTGTTTTTT.

This sequence joins TRBV3-1 (or the pseudogene TRBV3-2) and TRBJ2-1; 9 bases map to TRBD2. CDR1 and CDR2 (germline): LGHDT, YNNKEL (reference sequence). The J segment lost 2 bases and the V segment lost 0 bases, leaving 5 bases of the junction unmatched. The CDR3 extends over 17 amino acids. This chain's CDR3 is CASSQEAQREAYNEQFF. CDR3 DNA sequence: TGTGCCAGCAGCCAAGAGGCCCAGCGGGAGGCCTACAATGAGCAGTTCTTC.

The CDR3 sequence is CASTIQGAKIHGYTF. Here the CDR3 DNA reads TGTGCCAGCACGATCCAGGGGGCTAAGATTCATGGCTACACCTTC. The chain recombines TRBV5-4 with TRBJ1-2, with 8 bases identical to TRBD1. V trimming: 6 bases; J trimming: 6 bases; junction bases outside the gene matches: 13. Germline V CDR1 and CDR2: SGHNT, YYREEE (reference sequence). The CDR3 runs to 15 residues.

This chain uses TRBV6-5 with TRBJ1-1, with D perhaps TRBD1 (6 bases). CDR1 and CDR2 from the germline V gene are MNHEY and SVGAGI. The CDR3 covers 13 residues. Trimming removed 7 bases at V and 0 bases at J, with 9 bases between. For the CDR3, the DNA is TGTGCCAGCAATCAGGGGATGAACACTGAAGCTTTCTTT. This codes for CASNQGMNTEAFF.

The chain joins TRBV7-9 to TRBJ1-1; 9 bases align to TRBD1. This CDR3 contains 20 residues. The germline gives CDR1 SEHNR, CDR2 FQNEAQ (reference sequence). V was clipped by 10 bases and J by 3 bases; unmatched bases: 27. The CDR3 DNA sequence: TGTGCCATCACAAATTTTGGGGCCCCTCAAAGACAGGGGGTATACACTGAAGCTTTCTTT. Its protein is CAITNFGAPQRQGVYTEAFF.

This chain joins TRBV9 and TRBJ1-6; TRBD1 is a possible D gene (6 bases). Germline CDR1 SGDLS, CDR2 YYNGEE. V shed 4 bases and J shed 10 bases, with 21 bases lying between them. The CDR3 totals 16 residues. The CDR3 spells CASSSQPGQSGSPLHF. The CDR3 DNA reads as TGTGCCAGCAGCTCCCAGCCGGGACAATCAGGGTCACCCCTCCACTTT. Variable domain in full (rest from reference TRBV9 and TRBJ1-6): DSGVTQTPKHLITATGQRVTLRCSPRSGDLSVYWYQQSLDQGLQFLIQYYNGEERAKGNILERFSAQQFPDLHSELNLSSLELGDSALYFCASSSQPGQSGSPLHFGNGTRLTVT.

The rearrangement joins TRBV6-5 to TRBJ2-4, with 9 bases identical to TRBD1. The germline CDR1 and CDR2 sequences are MNHEY and SVGAGI. This CDR3 region has 13 residues. J lost 6 bases, V lost 6 bases, and 3 bases had no gene match. DNA for the CDR3: TGTGCCAGCAGGCGACAGGGGGTAAACATTCAGTACTTC. Its protein is CASRRQGVNIQYF.

The rearrangement uses TRBV3-1 (or the pseudogene TRBV3-2) and TRBJ2-3; D remains unclear. The CDR3 length is 15 residues. Looked up from germline, CDR1 is LGHDT and CDR2 is YNNKEL (reference sequence). The V end lost 0 bases, the J end lost 0 bases, and 7 bases lay between the germline ends. CDR3 DNA sequence: TGTGCCAGCAGCCAAGAAGCCCGGAGCACAGATACGCAGTATTTT. This translates into CASSQEARSTDTQYF.

CDR3: CASSSRQRGEQYF. The CDR3 bases are TGTGCCAGCAGTTCCCGACAGCGGGGAGAGCAGTACTTC. The chain employs TRBV28 and TRBJ2-7; 7 bases agree with TRBD2. Per germline, CDR1 MDHEN and CDR2 SYDVKM. This CDR3 has 13 residues. V lost 4 bases to trimming and J lost 7 bases; unmatched junction nucleotides: 7.

The rearrangement uses TRBV6-5 and TRBJ1-1; 7 bases are shared with TRBD1. Trimming took 6 bases from V and 0 from J; bases not matched to a gene: 7. Germline V gene sequence: CDR1 MNHEY, CDR2 SVGAGI. The CDR3 spans 15 residues. This CDR3 is CASRASGQMNTEAFF. In DNA, the CDR3 is TGTGCCAGCAGGGCATCGGGACAGATGAACACTGAAGCTTTCTTT.

This clone turned up a few times. The chain joins TRBV2 to TRBJ1-6; D might be TRBD1 (5 bases). The CDR3 has 16 residues. The V end lost 10 bases, the J end lost 10 bases, and 26 bases lay between the germline ends. Germline V gene lookup returns CDR1 SNHLY and CDR2 FYNNEI. The CDR3 reads CATREGLGSPESPLHF. The CDR3 coding sequence is TGTGCCACACGGGAGGGGCTTGGTTCGCCCGAATCACCCCTCCACTTT.

The gene calls are TRBV6-5 and TRBJ2-3; 8 nucleotides agree with TRBD1. Unmatched junction bases numbered 5, after V lost 10 bases and J lost 2 bases. Germline lookup yields CDR1 MNHEY and CDR2 SVGAGI. The CDR3 spans 13 residues. The CDR3 DNA sequence: TGTGCCACTGGACAGGGCTACACAGATACGCAGTATTTT. Residues: CATGQGYTDTQYF.

This chain joins TRBV7-9 and TRBJ1-3, with 9 bases lining up with TRBD1. This CDR3 comprises 17 residues. With 5 bases clipped from V and 0 bases from J, the junction kept 8 bases outside the gene matches. Germline-derived CDR1 and CDR2 are SEHNR and FQNEAQ (reference sequence). The CDR3 bases are TGTGCCAGCAGCCCTCGGGGGACAGGGTCCTCTGGAAACACCATATATTTT. Its protein is CASSPRGTGSSGNTIYF.

V gene TRBV9 combines with J gene TRBJ1-5; 7 nucleotides align to TRBD1. J lost 5 bases, V lost 4 bases, and 3 bases had no gene match. CDR3 length equals 13 residues. The germline V gene has CDR1 SGDLS and CDR2 YYNGEE. The CDR3 DNA reads as TGTGCCAGCAGCCCGGGACAGTATCAGCCCCAGCATTTT. As protein: CASSPGQYQPQHF. The whole variable domain, filled in from reference TRBV9 and TRBJ1-5, reads DSGVTQTPKHLITATGQRVTLRCSPRSGDLSVYWYQQSLDQGLQFLIQYYNGEERAKGNILERFSAQQFPDLHSELNLSSLELGDSALYFCASSPGQYQPQHFGDGTRLSIL.

For the CDR3, the DNA is TGTGCCAGCAGCTCCTCTCGCGGGGCGAACTACGAGCAGTACTTC. Its translation: CASSSSRGANYEQYF. The genes are TRBV6-5 and TRBJ2-7; possible D gene TRBD2, 6 bases. CDR1 MNHEY and CDR2 SVGAGI come from the germline V gene. Trimming stripped 6 bases from V and 3 bases from J, with 18 bases between. CDR3 length: 15 amino acids.

The rearrangement uses TRBV9 and TRBJ2-1; 7 bases are shared with TRBD2. Trimming at V came to 0 bases and at J to 6 bases, leaving 9 bases not matched to a gene. Germline CDR1 and CDR2: SGDLS and YYNGEE. The CDR3 covers 16 residues. The CDR3 nucleotides read TGTGCCAGCAGCGTAGGACTAGCTTATACCGCCAATGAGCAGTTCTTC. Its translation is CASSVGLAYTANEQFF.

The genes are TRBV5-1 and TRBJ2-2; the match to TRBD1 covers 7 bases. The CDR3 loop spans 16 amino acids. Trimming removed 4 bases from V and 4 bases from J; junction bases left unmatched: 10. Germline V gene data show CDR1 as SGHRS and CDR2 as YFSETQ. The CDR3 loop reads CASSPATGTVTGELFF. As DNA, the CDR3 is TGCGCCAGCAGCCCTGCGACAGGGACGGTCACCGGGGAGCTGTTTTTT.

This sequence joins TRBV7-3 and TRBJ1-1, with D unclear. The ends were cut back, 2 bases at V and 4 bases at J, with 8 bases in the middle. The CDR3 extends over 13 amino acids. Germline V CDR1 and CDR2: SGHTA, FQGTGA. The CDR3 protein is CASSLSVGTEAFF. The CDR3 coding sequence is TGTGCCAGCAGCTTATCGGTCGGCACTGAAGCTTTCTTT.

The chain carries TRBV7-6 and TRBJ1-4; perhaps TRBD1 as D (6 bases). V lost 0 bases and J 4 bases, leaving 15 bases between the germline ends. Germline lookup yields CDR1 SGHVS and CDR2 FNYEAQ. The CDR3 is 17 residues long. In nucleotides, the CDR3 is TGTGCCAGCAGCTTAGCGTACACAGGGACCCTTAATGAAAAACTGTTTTTT. Protein: CASSLAYTGTLNEKLFF.

The chain links TRBV5-1 to TRBJ2-1; 7 bases line up with TRBD2. CDR1 and CDR2 (germline): SGHRS, YFSETQ. The CDR3 contains 16 residues. The trim removed 0 bases at V and 2 bases at J, leaving 5 bases unmatched. As DNA, the CDR3 is TGCGCCAGCAGCTTGGCCCCGAGCGGGGCCTACAATGAGCAGTTCTTC. Translated, it gives CASSLAPSGAYNEQFF.

The V call is TRBV5-1, the J call TRBJ2-3; TRBD2 aligns across 12 bases. The V and J ends lost 0 bases and 4 bases, in that order; junction bases with no gene match: 6. This CDR3 spans 17 amino acids. CDR1 and CDR2 from the germline V gene are SGHRS and YFSETQ. The CDR3 region has the DNA TGCGCCAGCAGCTTGGGACTAGCGGGAGTTTTGGCAGATACGCAGTATTTT. Translated, it gives CASSLGLAGVLADTQYF.

V is TRBV5-4 and J is TRBJ1-4; TRBD1 agrees at 7 bases. The CDR3 contains 15 residues. The ends lost 0 bases at V and 6 bases at J; junction bases unmatched: 5. Germline-derived CDR1 and CDR2 are SGHNT and YYREEE (reference sequence). The CDR3 here is CASSLVGQQHEKLFF. In DNA form, the CDR3 reads TGTGCCAGCAGCTTGGTGGGACAGCAACATGAAAAACTGTTTTTT.